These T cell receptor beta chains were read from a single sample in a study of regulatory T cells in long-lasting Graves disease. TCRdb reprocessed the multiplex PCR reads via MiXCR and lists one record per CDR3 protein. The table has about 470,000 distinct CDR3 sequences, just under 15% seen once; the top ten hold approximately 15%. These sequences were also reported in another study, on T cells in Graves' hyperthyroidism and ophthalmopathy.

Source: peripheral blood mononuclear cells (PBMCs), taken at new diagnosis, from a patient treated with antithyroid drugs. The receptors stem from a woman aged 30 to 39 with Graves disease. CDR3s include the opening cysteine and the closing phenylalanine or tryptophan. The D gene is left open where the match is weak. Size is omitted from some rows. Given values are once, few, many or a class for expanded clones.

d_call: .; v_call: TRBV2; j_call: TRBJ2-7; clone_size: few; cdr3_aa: CASCPTPSSYEQYF; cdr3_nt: TGTGCCAGCTGTCCTACCCCCAGCTCCTACGAGCAGTACTTC
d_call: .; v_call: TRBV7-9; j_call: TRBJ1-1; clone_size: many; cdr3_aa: CASSLESAAGGTEAFF; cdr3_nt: TGTGCCAGCAGCTTAGAGTCCGCCGCCGGGGGCACTGAAGCTTTCTTT
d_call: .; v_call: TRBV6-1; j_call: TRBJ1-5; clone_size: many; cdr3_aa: CASSEVGGPNQPQHF; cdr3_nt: TGTGCCAGCAGTGAAGTGGGGGGGCCAAATCAGCCCCAGCATTTT
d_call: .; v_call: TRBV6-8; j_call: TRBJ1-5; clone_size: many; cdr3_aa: CASNQLPETSNQPQHF; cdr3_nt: TGTGCCAGCAATCAATTGCCGGAGACTAGCAATCAGCCCCAGCATTTT
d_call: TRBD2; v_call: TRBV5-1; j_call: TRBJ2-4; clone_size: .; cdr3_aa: CASSFGGRDIQYF; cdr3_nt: TGCGCCAGCAGCTTTGGCGGGAGGGACATTCAGTACTTC
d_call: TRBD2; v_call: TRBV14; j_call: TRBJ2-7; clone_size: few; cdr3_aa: CASSQVLAGAAYEQYF; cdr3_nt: TGTGCCAGCAGCCAAGTTCTAGCGGGCGCCGCCTACGAGCAGTACTTC
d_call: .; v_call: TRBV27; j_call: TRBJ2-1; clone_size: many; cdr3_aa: CASNSFGSDNEQFF; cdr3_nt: TGTGCCAGCAACTCTTTTGGGTCGGACAATGAGCAGTTCTTC
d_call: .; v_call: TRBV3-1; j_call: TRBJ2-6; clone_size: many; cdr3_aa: CASSHGTGANVLTF; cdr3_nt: TGTGCCAGCAGCCACGGGACTGGGGCCAACGTCCTGACTTTC
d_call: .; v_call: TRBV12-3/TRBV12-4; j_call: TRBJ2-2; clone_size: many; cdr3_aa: CASSLGGSNTGELFF; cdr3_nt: TGTGCCAGCAGTTTGGGGGGCTCGAACACCGGGGAGCTGTTTTTT
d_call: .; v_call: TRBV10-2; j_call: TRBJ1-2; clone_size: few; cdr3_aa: CASSDGGSYGYTF; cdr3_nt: TGCGCCAGCAGTGATGGAGGGAGTTATGGCTACACCTTC
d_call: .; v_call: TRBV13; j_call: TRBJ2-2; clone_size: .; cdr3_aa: CASSLTGELLF; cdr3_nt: TGTGCCAGCAGCCTTACCGGGGAGCTGCTTTTT
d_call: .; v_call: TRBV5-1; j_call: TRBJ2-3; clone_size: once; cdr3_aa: CASSLDLRPPLDTQYF; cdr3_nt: TGCGCCAGCAGCTTGGATCTGCGGCCACCACTAGATACGCAGTATTTT
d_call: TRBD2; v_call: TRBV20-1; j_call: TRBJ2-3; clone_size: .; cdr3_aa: CSARDLLAGGPPDTQYF; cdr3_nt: TGCAGTGCTAGAGACCTACTAGCGGGAGGGCCCCCAGATACGCAGTATTTT
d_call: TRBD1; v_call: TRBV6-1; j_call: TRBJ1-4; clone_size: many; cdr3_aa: CASSNRRRGQGRRATNEKLFF; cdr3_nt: TGTGCCAGCAGCAACCGAAGAAGGGGACAGGGGAGACGTGCAACTAATGAAAAACTGTTTTTT
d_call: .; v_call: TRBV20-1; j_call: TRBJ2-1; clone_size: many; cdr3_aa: CSAASASYNEQFF; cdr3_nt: TGCAGTGCCGCCTCGGCGTCGTACAATGAGCAGTTCTTC
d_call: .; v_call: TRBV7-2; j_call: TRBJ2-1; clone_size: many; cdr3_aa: CASSLVGGWDNEQFF; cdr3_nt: TGTGCCAGCAGCTTAGTTGGGGGTTGGGACAATGAGCAGTTCTTC
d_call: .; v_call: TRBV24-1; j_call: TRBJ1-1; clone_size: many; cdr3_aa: CATSDYLNTEAFF; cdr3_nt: TGTGCCACTTCGGACTATCTGAACACTGAAGCTTTCTTT
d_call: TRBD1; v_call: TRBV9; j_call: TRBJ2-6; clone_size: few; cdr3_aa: CASSATGSGANVLTF; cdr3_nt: TGTGCCAGCAGCGCGACAGGGTCTGGGGCCAACGTCCTGACTTTC
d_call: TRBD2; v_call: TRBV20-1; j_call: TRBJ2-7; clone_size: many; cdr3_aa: CSAPGWREGPPPYEQYF; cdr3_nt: TGCAGTGCCCCGGGATGGCGGGAGGGCCCTCCGCCCTACGAGCAGTACTTC
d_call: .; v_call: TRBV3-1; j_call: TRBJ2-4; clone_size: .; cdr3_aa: CASSHRLRTVF; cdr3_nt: TGTGCCAGCAGCCATAGACTCAGGACAGTTTTC
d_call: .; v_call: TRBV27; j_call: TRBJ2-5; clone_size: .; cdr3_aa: CASRSAPGAGVTQYF; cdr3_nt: TGTGCCAGCAGGTCCGCCCCGGGGGCAGGAGTAACCCAGTACTTC
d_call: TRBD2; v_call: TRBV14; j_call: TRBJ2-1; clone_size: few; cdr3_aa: CASSQSKSGSTFF; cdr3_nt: TGTGCCAGCAGCCAATCGAAAAGCGGGAGTACGTTCTTC
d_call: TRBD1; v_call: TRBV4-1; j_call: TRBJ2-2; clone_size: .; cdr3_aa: CASSLREGQGFSGELFF; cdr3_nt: TGCGCCAGCAGCCTACGAGAGGGACAGGGATTCTCCGGGGAGCTGTTTTTT
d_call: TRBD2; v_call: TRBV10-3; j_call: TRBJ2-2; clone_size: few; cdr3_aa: CAISGPGTSGSSTGELFF; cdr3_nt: TGTGCCATCAGTGGTCCCGGGACTAGCGGGTCTTCCACCGGGGAGCTGTTTTTT
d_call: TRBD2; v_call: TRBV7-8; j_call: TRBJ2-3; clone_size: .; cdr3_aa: CASSLIAGTLTDTQYF; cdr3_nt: TGTGCCAGCAGCTTGATAGCGGGAACCCTCACAGATACGCAGTATTTT